This T cell receptor (beta chain) was retrieved from a study of regulatory T cells in long-lasting Graves disease. This clonotype has ten or more counts. Arm-PCR of CDR3 regions and iRepertoire HTBI primers were used to build TCR beta libraries. TCRdb fed the multiplex PCR reads into MiXCR, producing one record per CDR3 protein. The table includes 550,000 to 650,000 distinct CDR3 sequences, roughly a sixth detected once. Germline CDR1 SGHRS, CDR2 YFSETQ. Between the trimmed V and J ends, which lost 2 bases and 6 bases, there was a span of 7 bases. This CDR3 is built from 12 residues. This sample's time point: newly diagnosed GD, antithyroid drugs for less than 3 months. Extracted RNA from PBMCs served as the source of the TCR library. The same sample was also studied in work on T cells in Graves' hyperthyroidism and ophthalmopathy.

This receptor was obtained from a man between 18 and 29 years old with Graves disease. Material: peripheral blood mononuclear cells (PBMCs), obtained at new diagnosis, from a patient treated with antithyroid drugs. The J gene is TRBJ2-3, the V gene TRBV5-1; D gene uncertain. DNA for the CDR3: TGCGCCAGCAGCTTTGACTGGGATACGCAGTATTTT. Translating gives CASSFDWDTQYF.